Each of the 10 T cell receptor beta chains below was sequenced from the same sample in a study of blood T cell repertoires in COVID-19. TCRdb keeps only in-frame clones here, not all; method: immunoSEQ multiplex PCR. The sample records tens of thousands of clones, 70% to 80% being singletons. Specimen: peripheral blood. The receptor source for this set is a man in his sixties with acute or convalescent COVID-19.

The CDR3 is CATGISTEAFF. DNA for the CDR3: TGTGCGACGGGGATTTCGACTGAAGCTTTCTTT. The V and J genes are TRBV12-3 or TRBV12-4 and TRBJ1-1; D not resolved. CDR3 size: 11 residues.

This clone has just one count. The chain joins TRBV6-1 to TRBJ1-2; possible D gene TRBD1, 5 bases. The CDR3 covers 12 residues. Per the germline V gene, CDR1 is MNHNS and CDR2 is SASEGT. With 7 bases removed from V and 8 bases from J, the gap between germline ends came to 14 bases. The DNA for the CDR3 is TGTGCCAGCAACGACGGGGGACGGGGCTACACCTTC. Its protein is CASNDGGRGYTF.

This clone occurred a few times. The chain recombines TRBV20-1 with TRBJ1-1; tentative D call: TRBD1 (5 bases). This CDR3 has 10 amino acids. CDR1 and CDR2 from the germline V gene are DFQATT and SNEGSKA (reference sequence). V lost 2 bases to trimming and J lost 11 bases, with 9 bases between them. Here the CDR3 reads CSARRGMAFF. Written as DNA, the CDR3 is TGCAGTGCTAGAAGGGGTATGGCTTTCTTT.

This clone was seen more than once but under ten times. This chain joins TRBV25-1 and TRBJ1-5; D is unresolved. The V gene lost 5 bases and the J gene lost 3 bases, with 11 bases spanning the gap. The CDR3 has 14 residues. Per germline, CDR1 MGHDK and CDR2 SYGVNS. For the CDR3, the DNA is TGTGCCAGCAGTCAACTCGGGGACAATCAGCCCCAGCATTTT. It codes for CASSQLGDNQPQHF.

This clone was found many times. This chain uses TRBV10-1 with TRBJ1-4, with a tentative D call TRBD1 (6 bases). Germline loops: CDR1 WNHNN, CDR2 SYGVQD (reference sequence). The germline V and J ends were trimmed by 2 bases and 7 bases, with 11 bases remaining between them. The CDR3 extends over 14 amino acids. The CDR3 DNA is TGCGCCAGCAGTGAGGGGGGGGCAGGTGAAAAACTGTTTTTT. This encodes CASSEGGAGEKLFF.

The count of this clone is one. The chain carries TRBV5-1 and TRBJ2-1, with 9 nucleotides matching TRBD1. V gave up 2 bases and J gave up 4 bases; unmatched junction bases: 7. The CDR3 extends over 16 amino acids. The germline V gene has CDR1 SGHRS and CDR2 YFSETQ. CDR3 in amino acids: CASSFQGQGQYNEQFF. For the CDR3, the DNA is TGCGCCAGCAGCTTTCAGGGACAGGGCCAATACAATGAGCAGTTCTTC.

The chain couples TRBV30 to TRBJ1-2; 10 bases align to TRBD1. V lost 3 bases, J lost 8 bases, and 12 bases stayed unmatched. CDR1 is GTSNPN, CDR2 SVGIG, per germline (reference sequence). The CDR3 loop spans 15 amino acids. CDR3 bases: TGTGCCTGGAGAAGACAGGGGGCGGGGATGGGCGGCTACACCTTC. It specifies CAWRRQGAGMGGYTF.

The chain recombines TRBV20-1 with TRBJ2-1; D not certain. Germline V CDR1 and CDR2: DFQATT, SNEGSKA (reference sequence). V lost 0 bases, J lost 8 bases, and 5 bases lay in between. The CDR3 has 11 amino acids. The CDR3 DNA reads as TGCAGTGCTAGAGATGAGGATGAGCAGTTCTTC. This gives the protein CSARDEDEQFF.

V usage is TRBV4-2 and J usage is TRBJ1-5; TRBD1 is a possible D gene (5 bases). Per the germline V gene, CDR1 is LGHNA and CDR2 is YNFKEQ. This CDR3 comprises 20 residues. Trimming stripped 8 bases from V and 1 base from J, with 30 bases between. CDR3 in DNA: TGTGCCAGCTCACCTTTCCCCCGGGACTTCGGATTTGGGAGCAATCAGCCCCAGCATTTT. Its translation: CASSPFPRDFGFGSNQPQHF.

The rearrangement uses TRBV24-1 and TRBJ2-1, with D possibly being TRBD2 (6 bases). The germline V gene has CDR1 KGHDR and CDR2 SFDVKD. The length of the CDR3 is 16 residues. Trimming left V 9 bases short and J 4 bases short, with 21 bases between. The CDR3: CATGGFRGYGYNEQFF. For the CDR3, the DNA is TGTGCCACCGGGGGGTTCCGCGGGTATGGGTACAATGAGCAGTTCTTC.